Many counts were recorded for the clone carrying this T cell receptor (beta chain). TCRdb ran MiXCR on the 5' RACE reads and lists one entry per CDR3 protein. The sample lists some 240,000 distinct CDR3 sequences, around 9.1% occurring once. The data are from a study of CD8 T cells in ankylosing spondylitis. Per germline, CDR1 DFQATT and CDR2 SNEGSKA (reference sequence). V lost 6 bases and J 0 bases, leaving 15 bases between the germline ends. The CDR3 covers 14 residues. Material: blood, either unsorted or a sorted T cell fraction (not recorded which). The source is a male donor with ankylosing spondylitis or in good health (not recorded which). The J gene is TRBJ2-7, the V gene TRBV20-1, with a possible D match to TRBD1 (6 bases). This chain's CDR3 is CSAPRQDSSYEQYF. CDR3 in DNA: TGCAGTGCACCCAGACAGGACAGCTCCTACGAGCAGTACTTC.